This TCR beta chain was sequenced for a study of T-cell memory formation after mild COVID-19. Study-level background: The two donors had largely donor-specific TCR clusters.

Germline CDR1 is SGHVS and CDR2 is FNYEAQ. The CDR3 runs to 14 residues. Trimming removed 1 base from V and 7 bases from J, with 14 bases in between. Study-wide points: Chiefly within CM and EM were the contracting CD4+ clones; CD8+ ones were within EMRA. Contracting clones from day 15 to 85 had balanced CD4/CD8; later expanders favoured CD4+.

This clonotype came up a few times. Its antigen remains unknown. One entry per CDR3 protein results from TCRdb running MiXCR on the 5' RACE reads. The sample includes tens of thousands of distinct CDR3 sequences, over 9% of them seen just once. This sequence joins TRBV7-6 and TRBJ2-7; D not certain. The sequence derives from an adult woman who had mild COVID-19 (a few samples of this study predate the infection). Cell type and time point are not known. The sample taken for sequencing was PBMCs or a T cell subset sorted from them (not recorded which). CDR3 sequence reads: CASSLGFSLGEQYF. Here the CDR3 DNA reads TGTGCCAGCAGCTTAGGATTCAGTCTGGGAGAGCAGTACTTC.